The 25 T cell receptor beta chains presented below share a single source sample, sequenced in a study of blood T cell repertoires in COVID-19. The data were produced by immunoSEQ multiplex PCR, yet TCRdb's version contains in-frame clones alone and is incomplete. The data show a few hundred thousand clones, with nearly 90% seen just once and about 15% held by the top ten. Sequencing input: PBMCs or T cells enriched from blood (not recorded which). Receptors were obtained from a man younger than 45 who had been exposed to COVID-19.

The DNA of the CDR3 is TGTGCCAGCAGTTCCCCAGGGGTTCGCTATGGCTACACCTTC. Protein sequence: CASSSPGVRYGYTF. V is TRBV27 and J is TRBJ1-2, with D perhaps TRBD1 (6 bases). Germline CDR1 and CDR2: MNHEY and SMNVEV (reference sequence). Trimming took 4 bases from V and 4 from J, leaving 13 bases between them. The CDR3 length is 14 residues.

There are a few counts of this clone. The chain has TRBV5-4 and TRBJ1-2; tentative D call: TRBD1 (5 bases). The germline V and J ends were trimmed by 5 bases and 6 bases, with 14 bases remaining between them. The CDR3 length is 13 residues. Germline V gene data show CDR1 as SGHNT and CDR2 as YYREEE (reference sequence). CDR3 protein: CASRRTSGDGYTF. The CDR3 DNA is TGTGCCAGCAGACGGACTTCGGGGGATGGCTACACCTTC.

The genes are TRBV19 and TRBJ2-3; D call uncertain. The CDR3 runs to 13 residues. Germline V gene data show CDR1 as LNHDA and CDR2 as SQIVND (reference sequence). Trimming shortened V by 3 bases and J by 4 bases, and 8 bases separated the two germline ends. The CDR3 DNA sequence: TGTGCCAGTAGTATGCAGGTTTCAGATACGCAGTATTTT. Its translation is CASSMQVSDTQYF.

The V call is TRBV11-2, the J call TRBJ2-6; weak D call: TRBD2 (5 bases). The germline V gene encodes CDR1 SGHAT and CDR2 FQNNGV. CDR3 size: 16 residues. V lost 8 bases and J 0 bases, leaving 14 bases between the germline ends. CDR3 nucleotides: TGTGCCAGCTCCCCGCGGGCGGGCTCTGGGGCCAACGTCCTGACTTTC. Its translation: CASSPRAGSGANVLTF.

As for this clone: Compared with germline, one end of the junction differs, possibly owing to a read error. The chain carries TRBV9 and TRBJ1-2; D may be TRBD1 (5 bases). Per germline, CDR1 SGDLS and CDR2 YYNGEE. This CDR3 has 14 amino acids. CDR3 amino acids: CTSSAPGIGNGYTF. The CDR3 nucleotides read TGTACCAGCAGCGCGCCAGGGATTGGGAATGGCTACACCTTC.

This clone has a single count. This rearrangement joins TRBV19 to TRBJ2-7; 7 bases are shared with TRBD2. The CDR3 extends over 13 amino acids. Germline CDR1 LNHDA, CDR2 SQIVND (reference sequence). V was pared by 9 bases and J by 3 bases, with 8 bases of the junction left unmatched. The CDR3 sequence is CASAGRAHYEQYF. The CDR3 DNA reads as TGTGCCAGCGCAGGGAGGGCCCACTACGAGCAGTACTTC.

The gene calls are TRBV4-1 and TRBJ2-1, with D possibly being TRBD1 (6 bases). This CDR3 contains 19 residues. V dropped 8 bases and J dropped 6 bases, with 32 bases sitting between them. CDR1 is MGHRA, CDR2 YSYEKL, per germline. The CDR3, as DNA: TGCGCCAGCCGCCGAATCGGAGCCCCACAGGGATCGGTACGCAATGAGCAGTTCTTC. It yields the protein CASRRIGAPQGSVRNEQFF.

The chain is built from TRBV7-2 and TRBJ2-3; 9 bases line up with TRBD1. Germline loops: CDR1 SGHTA, CDR2 FQGNSA. This CDR3 region has 17 residues. The V and J ends lost 0 bases and 4 bases, in that order; junction bases with no gene match: 8. The CDR3 loop reads CASSLAGGGQGPDTQYF. The CDR3 nucleotides read TGTGCCAGCAGCTTAGCGGGCGGGGGACAGGGACCAGATACGCAGTATTTT. Based on the CDR3 plus reference TRBV7-2 and TRBJ2-3, the full variable domain is GAGVSQSPSNKVTEKGKDVELRCDPISGHTALYWYRQSLGQGLEFLIYFQGNSAPDKSGLPSDRFSAERTGGSVSTLTIQRTQQEDSAVYLCASSLAGGGQGPDTQYFGPGTRLTVL.

In its sample, this clone was seen once. The chain links TRBV2 to TRBJ2-7; 7 bases are shared with TRBD2. The length of the CDR3 is 14 residues. CDR1 is SNHLY, CDR2 FYNNEI, per germline. V dropped 6 bases and J dropped 7; count of bases not matched to a gene: 12. The CDR3 bases are TGTGCCAGCAGGGGCCGGGACTACGCTCTGGAGCAGTACTTC. This translates into CASRGRDYALEQYF.

The chain is built from TRBV14 and TRBJ1-1; unclear D gene. The CDR3 contains 16 residues. V lost 1 base and J lost 1, with 13 bases in between. CDR1 SGHDN and CDR2 FVKESK come from the germline V gene. The CDR3 region has the DNA TGTGCCAGCAGCCAAGCAACCACAGTTGCGAACACTGAAGCTTTCTTT. Translated: CASSQATTVANTEAFF.

V gene TRBV14 combines with J gene TRBJ2-1, with D possibly matching TRBD2 (5 bases). CDR3 length equals 14 residues. Germline loops: CDR1 SGHDN, CDR2 FVKESK. V was pared by 0 bases and J by 6 bases, with 9 bases between. CDR3 DNA: TGTGCCAGCAGCCAAGATCGTGAGGGCAATGAGCAGTTCTTC. Protein product: CASSQDREGNEQFF. Filled out from reference TRBV14 and TRBJ2-1, the complete variable domain reads EAGVTQFPSHSVIEKGQTVTLRCDPISGHDNLYWYRRVMGKEIKFLLHFVKESKQDESGMPNNRFLAERTGGTYSTLKVQPAELEDSGVYFCASSQDREGNEQFFGPGTRLTVL.

The chain carries TRBV3-1 (or the pseudogene TRBV3-2) and TRBJ2-1; D may be TRBD2 (6 bases). This CDR3 has 15 residues. Trimming took 3 bases from V and 7 from J, leaving 16 bases between them. The germline V gene has CDR1 LGHDT and CDR2 YNNKEL (reference sequence). The CDR3 protein is CASSHRDWADNEQFF. CDR3 nucleotide sequence: TGTGCCAGCAGCCACCGGGACTGGGCCGATAATGAGCAGTTCTTC.

This chain links TRBV3-1 (or the pseudogene TRBV3-2) with TRBJ2-3; the D is unclear. V gave up 0 bases and J gave up 4 bases, with 14 bases separating them. The germline V gene encodes CDR1 LGHDT and CDR2 YNNKEL (reference sequence). The CDR3 has 16 residues. The CDR3 DNA is TGTGCCAGCAGCCAAGATCCGGCTAGAGCTCCAGATACGCAGTATTTT. It translates to CASSQDPARAPDTQYF.

The chain recombines TRBV9 with TRBJ2-2; weak D call: TRBD2 (6 bases). The ends were cut back, 0 bases at V and 1 base at J, with 7 bases in the middle. Germline loops: CDR1 SGDLS, CDR2 YYNGEE. This CDR3 spans 15 amino acids. The CDR3 protein is CASSVVGGNTGELFF. Here the CDR3 DNA reads TGTGCCAGCAGCGTAGTCGGGGGGAACACCGGGGAGCTGTTTTTT.

This rearrangement joins TRBV19 to TRBJ2-1, with D perhaps matching TRBD1 (6 bases). This CDR3 region has 16 residues. Per germline, CDR1 LNHDA and CDR2 SQIVND (reference sequence). Trimming removed 9 bases at V and 2 bases at J, with 20 bases between. Here the CDR3 DNA reads TGTGCCAGCCAACAGGGTCCGGGACGGCCCTACAATGAGCAGTTCTTC. The encoded protein is CASQQGPGRPYNEQFF. Using reference TRBV19 and TRBJ2-1 for the parts outside the CDR3, the full variable domain is DGGITQSPKYLFRKEGQNVTLSCEQNLNHDAMYWYRQDPGQGLRLIYYSQIVNDFQKGDIAEGYSVSREKKESFPLTVTSAQKNPTAFYLCASQQGPGRPYNEQFFGPGTRLTVL.

This clone came up once. The chain has TRBV12-3 or TRBV12-4 and TRBJ2-7; D gene unclear. Trimming pared 6 bases from V and 4 bases from J, leaving 10 bases between. CDR3 length: 12 residues. CDR3 region: CASSRSDYEQYF. CDR3 DNA sequence: TGTGCCAGCAGCCGGAGCGATTACGAGCAGTACTTC.

The V and J genes are TRBV5-6 and TRBJ2-7, with D maybe TRBD1 (6 bases). CDR1 and CDR2 from the germline V gene are SGHDT and YYEEEE. The V end lost 1 base, the J end lost 0 bases, and 17 bases lay between the germline ends. This CDR3 comprises 17 residues. The CDR3, as DNA: TGTGCCAGCAGCTTGCTGGCCGGGACAAAGAGCTCCTACGAGCAGTACTTC. Protein product: CASSLLAGTKSSYEQYF.

This chain links TRBV7-9 with TRBJ2-1; 8 bases align to TRBD2. Germline CDR1 SEHNR, CDR2 FQNEAQ (reference sequence). Trimming removed 1 base from V and 8 bases from J; junction bases left unmatched: 10. The CDR3 sequence is 16 residues long. CDR3 loop: CASSLVVGGGPYEQFF. For the CDR3, the DNA is TGTGCCAGCAGCTTAGTAGTCGGCGGGGGGCCGTATGAGCAGTTCTTC.

V usage is TRBV7-2 and J usage is TRBJ2-7, with 13 bases aligning to TRBD2. This CDR3 contains 19 residues. The ends lost 6 bases at V and 4 bases at J; junction bases unmatched: 18. The germline V gene has CDR1 SGHTA and CDR2 FQGNSA. The CDR3: CASSQRGTSGGANPYEQYF. The CDR3, as DNA: TGTGCCAGCAGTCAGCGGGGAACTAGCGGGGGGGCCAACCCTTACGAGCAGTACTTC.

This clone has a single count. This rearrangement joins TRBV6-5 to TRBJ2-7; 8 bases fit TRBD1. V dropped 6 bases and J dropped 3; count of bases not matched to a gene: 10. Germline V gene lookup returns CDR1 MNHEY and CDR2 SVGAGI. The CDR3 has 15 residues. The CDR3 loop is CASRLGQGGFYEQYF. DNA of the CDR3: TGTGCCAGCAGACTAGGACAGGGTGGGTTCTACGAGCAGTACTTC.

V and J are TRBV6-6 and TRBJ1-5; TRBD1 aligns across 9 bases. The germline gives CDR1 MNHNY, CDR2 SVGAGI (reference sequence). After removal of 6 bases from V and 3 bases from J, the junction contained 3 bases not matched to a gene. The CDR3 contains 14 residues. DNA of the CDR3: TGTGCCAGCAGGGGACAGGGTTTCAATCAGCCCCAGCATTTT. It translates to CASRGQGFNQPQHF.

The chain uses TRBV6-5 and TRBJ1-3; D is undetermined. The CDR3 consists of 15 residues. Trimming took 0 bases from V and 2 from J, leaving 8 bases between them. Germline CDR1 and CDR2: MNHEY and SVGAGI. The CDR3 sequence: CASSYSAAAGNTIYF. CDR3 bases: TGTGCCAGCAGTTACTCGGCCGCAGCTGGAAACACCATATATTTT.

This chain connects TRBV5-1 to TRBJ2-6, with TRBD1 as a possible D gene (6 bases). The CDR3 covers 13 residues. Germline lookup yields CDR1 SGHRS and CDR2 YFSETQ. V was cut by 6 bases and J by 7 bases, with 11 bases left in between. CDR3 amino acids: CASIGGAANVLTF. CDR3 DNA: TGCGCCAGCATTGGGGGCGCCGCCAACGTCCTGACTTTC.

The chain has TRBV3-1 (or the pseudogene TRBV3-2) and TRBJ2-5, with 9 positions matching TRBD2. V was pared by 1 base and J by 4 bases, with 7 bases of the junction left unmatched. The CDR3 has 16 residues. Germline values: CDR1 LGHDT, CDR2 YNNKEL (reference sequence). The DNA for the CDR3 is TGTGCCAGCAGCCAAGCCTCGCGGGGGGGCAGAGAGACCCAGTACTTC. Translating it yields CASSQASRGGRETQYF.

The chain is built from TRBV7-9 and TRBJ1-6; 7 nucleotides align to TRBD1. The CDR3 has 16 amino acids. The J segment lost 8 bases and the V segment lost 3 bases, leaving 10 bases of the junction unmatched. Germline CDR1 is SEHNR and CDR2 is FQNEAQ (reference sequence). CDR3 in DNA: TGTGCCAGCAGCTTCTCATCGACAGGGTTGGATTCACCCCTCCACTTT. This codes for CASSFSSTGLDSPLHF.